This T cell receptor beta chain was sequenced for a study of cytomegalovirus exposure and HLA in healthy donors. On the study more broadly: Among several hundred genotyped donors, about 83% fell in the Caucasian-associated ancestry cluster.

Per the germline V gene, CDR1 is SGDLS and CDR2 is YYNGEE. This CDR3 region has 14 residues. Trimming took off 5 bases at V and 1 base at J, with 12 bases between the two ends. Comments on this clone: No antigen is known for it.

The PCR contained 60 Vbeta and 13 Jbeta primers. In the source study's methods: Per a later analysis, the number of unique TCR beta chains was some 75 million, of which 9 million to 14 million were shared. The table came from immunoSEQ multiplex PCR; TCRdb's copy has only in-frame clones and leaves some out. V, J and clone size reflect that table, while D and trimming were determined from the DNA. The top ten hold more than 0.5% of the sample, which has 150,000 to 200,000 clones, almost 85% seen once. The study's findings and limits: Most TCR sequences were rare, but some public TCRs occurred in many donors. For TCR beta chains, V- and J-gene trimming was later linked to a missense DCLRE1C variant.

The TCR comes from a woman aged 45-65 years in good health and CMV-seronegative. Sample: PBMCs. This chain connects TRBV9 to TRBJ1-1; D unclear. CDR3 protein: CASSREAQNTEAFF. Written as DNA, the CDR3 is TGTGCCAGCAGTAGGGAGGCACAGAACACTGAAGCTTTCTTT.